This entry is about one T cell receptor (beta chain). Its target is not known. The repertoire was sequenced with immunoSEQ multiplex PCR; TCRdb's copy has only in-frame clones and lacks some. The sample lists approximately 100,000 clones, roughly nine tenths seen once, with around 7% in the top ten. The source of the sample is a study of T cell responses to AZD1222 COVID-19 vaccine. Findings of the study overall: Donors skewed white British and female; clonal diversity was possibly underestimated. It was only after the peak T cell response that any repertoires were sampled.

CDR3 length: 16 residues. The germline V and J ends were trimmed by 5 bases and 5 bases, with 21 bases remaining between them. The germline gives CDR1 LNHDA, CDR2 SQIVND (reference sequence). The rearrangement uses TRBV19 and TRBJ1-1; a weak D match, TRBD1 (6 bases). The source of this sequence is an adult in good health. Material: peripheral blood, obtained on day 0 of AZD1222 vaccination. The DNA for the CDR3 is TGTGCCAGTAGTTCCCTTGAGGGGGTAGAGGGGACTGAAGCTTTCTTT. The encoded protein is CASSSLEGVEGTEAFF.